Each of the 24 T cell receptor beta chains below was sequenced from the same sample in a study of blood T cell repertoires in COVID-19. The data were produced by immunoSEQ multiplex PCR, yet TCRdb's version contains in-frame clones alone and is incomplete. This repertoire shows 45,000 to 50,000 clones, roughly 83% found once; its top ten account for roughly 50%. Sample: peripheral blood. These receptors originate from a man between 65 and 80 years old with acute or convalescent COVID-19.

The chain is built from TRBV4-2 and TRBJ1-2, with 8 bases matching TRBD1. Germline CDR1 reads LGHNA; CDR2 reads YNFKEQ. Trimming removed 1 base from V and 3 bases from J; junction bases left unmatched: 4. The CDR3 extends over 15 amino acids. In DNA form, the CDR3 reads TGTGCCAGCAGCCAAGTGGACAGGGTGGACTATGGCTACACCTTC. Amino acid sequence: CASSQVDRVDYGYTF.

The chain employs TRBV7-2 and TRBJ1-4; TRBD1 is a possible D gene (5 bases). The germline CDR1 and CDR2 sequences are SGHTA and FQGNSA. CDR3 length equals 16 residues. The V gene lost 1 base and the J gene lost 4 bases, with 13 bases spanning the gap. CDR3 amino acids: CASSLVPPGINEKLFF. In DNA form, the CDR3 reads TGTGCCAGCAGCTTAGTTCCCCCAGGGATTAATGAAAAACTGTTTTTT.

CDR3 sequence: CAISDHQREEAFF. The CDR3 DNA follows: TGTGCCATCAGTGACCACCAACGGGAAGAAGCTTTCTTT. This chain uses TRBV10-3 with TRBJ1-1; no clear D. The ends were cut back, 3 bases at V and 8 bases at J, with 13 bases in the middle. The CDR3 extends over 13 amino acids. Looked up from germline, CDR1 is ENHRY and CDR2 is SYGVKD.

V is TRBV2 and J is TRBJ2-2; perhaps TRBD1 as D (5 bases). V was trimmed by 11 bases and J by 6 bases, leaving 16 bases between them. The germline V gene has CDR1 SNHLY and CDR2 FYNNEI. This CDR3 is built from 13 residues. CDR3 sequence: CAGGQIEPGELFF. In DNA form, the CDR3 reads TGTGCCGGTGGACAAATCGAACCCGGGGAGCTGTTTTTT. Using reference TRBV2 and TRBJ2-2 for the parts outside the CDR3, the full variable domain is EPEVTQTPSHQVTQMGQEVILRCVPISNHLYFYWYRQILGQKVEFLVSFYNNEISEKSEIFDDQFSVERPDGSNFTLKIRSTKLEDSAMYFCAGGQIEPGELFFGEGSRLTVL.

The J gene is TRBJ1-6, the V gene TRBV10-3; 10 nucleotides agree with TRBD1. Per the germline V gene, CDR1 is ENHRY and CDR2 is SYGVKD. The CDR3 spans 15 residues. V dropped 2 bases and J dropped 14; count of bases not matched to a gene: 9. The CDR3 loop is CAISETTGGLNALHF. The CDR3 DNA is TGTGCCATCAGTGAGACGACAGGGGGCCTAAACGCCCTCCACTTT.

The CDR3 sequence: CATSRDRGRPVYGYTF. CDR3 in DNA: TGTGCCACCAGCAGAGATAGGGGGCGGCCAGTCTATGGCTACACCTTC. The chain has TRBV15 and TRBJ1-2; the match to TRBD1 covers 7 bases. CDR1 is LNHNV, CDR2 YYDKDF, per germline (reference sequence). This CDR3 has 16 amino acids. V dropped 0 bases and J dropped 4; count of bases not matched to a gene: 8.

The chain uses TRBV13 and TRBJ2-2; 12 nucleotides line up with TRBD1. The CDR3 runs to 16 residues. J lost 5 bases, V lost 6 bases, and 7 bases had no gene match. Germline assignment: CDR1 PRHDT and CDR2 FYEKMQ (reference sequence). The CDR3 DNA follows: TGTGCCAGCAGTAGAGGGACAGGGGGCGGAACCGGGGAGCTGTTTTTT. This encodes CASSRGTGGGTGELFF.

V is TRBV18 and J is TRBJ2-5; 10 nucleotides match TRBD2. This CDR3 contains 16 residues. Germline assignment: CDR1 KGHSH and CDR2 LQKENI. With 2 bases clipped from V and 5 bases from J, the junction kept 8 bases outside the gene matches. As DNA, the CDR3 is TGTGCCAGCTCACCAGCCCTAGCGGGAGTGGTTGAGACCCAGTACTTC. It encodes CASSPALAGVVETQYF.

Only a few counts were recorded for this clone. In DNA, the CDR3 is TGCGCCAGCAGCTGGACTAGCGGGGCACAAGAGACCCAGTACTTC. Amino acid sequence: CASSWTSGAQETQYF. The chain employs TRBV5-1 and TRBJ2-5; 12 bases fit TRBD2. Per germline, CDR1 SGHRS and CDR2 YFSETQ. V gave up 3 bases and J gave up 2 bases; unmatched junction bases: 2. CDR3 size: 15 residues. The entire variable domain, with the rest obtained from reference TRBV5-1 and TRBJ2-5, is as follows: KAGVTQTPRYLIKTRGQQVTLSCSPISGHRSVSWYQQTPGQGLQFLFEYFSETQRNKGNFPGRFSGRQFSNSRSEMNVSTLELGDSALYLCASSWTSGAQETQYFGPGTRLLVL.

The chain is built from TRBV29-1 and TRBJ2-5; D remains ambiguous. The CDR3 is 11 amino acids. Germline V gene lookup returns CDR1 SQVTM and CDR2 ANQGSEA. Trimming removed 6 bases from V and 1 base from J, with 6 bases in between. CDR3 sequence reads: CSVAIQETQYF. The CDR3 nucleotides are TGCAGCGTAGCGATCCAAGAGACCCAGTACTTC. The full variable domain, rest sourced from reference TRBV29-1 and TRBJ2-5, is SAVISQKPSRDICQRGTSLTIQCQVDSQVTMMFWYRQQPGQSLTLIATANQGSEATYESGFVIDKFPISRPNLTFSTLTVSNMSPEDSSIYLCSVAIQETQYFGPGTRLLVL.

The chain joins TRBV28 to TRBJ1-1, with 9 bases fitting TRBD1. In germline, CDR1 is MDHEN, CDR2 SYDVKM. V lost 6 bases to trimming and J lost 3 bases; unmatched junction nucleotides: 5. This CDR3 contains 14 residues. The CDR3 loop reads CASRPGTGHTEAFF. The DNA of the CDR3 is TGTGCCAGCAGGCCCGGGACAGGGCACACTGAAGCTTTCTTT.

This chain connects TRBV7-6 to TRBJ2-7; the match to TRBD2 covers 15 bases. The trim removed 5 bases at V and 6 bases at J, leaving 11 bases unmatched. Germline V gene sequence: CDR1 SGHVS, CDR2 FNYEAQ. CDR3 length: 17 amino acids. The CDR3 region is CASSQGLAGGRGVEQYF. The CDR3 DNA reads TGTGCCAGCAGCCAAGGACTAGCGGGAGGGCGGGGAGTCGAGCAGTACTTC.

This clone was counted between two and nine times. This chain uses TRBV5-1 with TRBJ1-1; no clear D gene. CDR3 length: 13 amino acids. The V end lost 0 bases, the J end lost 5 bases, and 8 bases lay between the germline ends. Germline lookup yields CDR1 SGHRS and CDR2 YFSETQ. The CDR3 sequence: CASSLGVRTEAFF. The CDR3 coding sequence is TGCGCCAGCAGCTTGGGGGTGAGGACTGAAGCTTTCTTT. Using reference TRBV5-1 and TRBJ1-1 for the parts outside the CDR3, the full variable domain is KAGVTQTPRYLIKTRGQQVTLSCSPISGHRSVSWYQQTPGQGLQFLFEYFSETQRNKGNFPGRFSGRQFSNSRSEMNVSTLELGDSALYLCASSLGVRTEAFFGQGTRLTVV.

A single count supports this clone. This chain connects TRBV6-5 to TRBJ2-1, with 7 bases that match TRBD1. Germline trimming cut 6 bases from V and 4 bases from J; bases unmatched to any gene: 6. The germline V gene encodes CDR1 MNHEY and CDR2 SVGAGI. The CDR3 totals 14 residues. CDR3 nucleotides: TGTGCCAGCAGCCGGGACAGCTTATACAATGAGCAGTTCTTC. It yields the protein CASSRDSLYNEQFF.

The chain links TRBV4-2 to TRBJ1-1, with 7 bases lining up with TRBD1. The J segment lost 5 bases and the V segment lost 6 bases, leaving 6 bases of the junction unmatched. The CDR3 extends over 13 amino acids. Germline values: CDR1 LGHNA, CDR2 YNFKEQ. The DNA of the CDR3 is TGTGCCAGCAGTCCTCAGGGGGATACTGAAGCTTTCTTT. It specifies CASSPQGDTEAFF.

This clone came up a few times. The chain uses TRBV5-8 and TRBJ2-1; D might be TRBD2 (7 bases). CDR3 size: 14 residues. Germline V gene lookup returns CDR1 SGHTS and CDR2 YDEGEE. The germline V and J ends were trimmed by 7 bases and 5 bases, with 16 bases remaining between them. The CDR3 here is CASLKGGINNEQFF. DNA of the CDR3: TGTGCCAGCCTCAAGGGGGGGATAAACAATGAGCAGTTCTTC. Filled out from reference TRBV5-8 and TRBJ2-1, the complete variable domain reads EAGVTQSPTHLIKTRGQQATLRCSPISGHTSVYWYQQALGLGLQFLLWYDEGEERNRGNFPPRFSGRQFPNYSSELNVNALELEDSALYLCASLKGGINNEQFFGPGTRLTVL.

This clone was seen more than once but under ten times. The genes are TRBV29-1 and TRBJ1-5; 8 positions agree with TRBD1. The V segment lost 8 bases and the J segment 2 bases; nucleotides outside the gene matches: 8. The CDR3 runs 14 residues. The V gene's germline CDR1 is SQVTM and CDR2 ANQGSEA. In DNA form, the CDR3 reads TGCAGCACTTCTACAGGGGGAGGCAATCAGCCCCAGCATTTT. Its protein product is CSTSTGGGNQPQHF.

This clone was seen a few times. V usage is TRBV2 and J usage is TRBJ1-4; tentatively, D is TRBD1 (5 bases). Germline CDR1 SNHLY, CDR2 FYNNEI. The CDR3 runs to 12 residues. Trimming took off 6 bases at V and 5 bases at J, with 7 bases between the two ends. CDR3 region: CASSGGNEKLFF. The CDR3 DNA sequence: TGTGCCAGCAGCGGGGGGAATGAAAAACTGTTTTTT. Drawing the rest from reference TRBV2 and TRBJ1-4, the complete variable domain is EPEVTQTPSHQVTQMGQEVILRCVPISNHLYFYWYRQILGQKVEFLVSFYNNEISEKSEIFDDQFSVERPDGSNFTLKIRSTKLEDSAMYFCASSGGNEKLFFGSGTQLSVL.

This chain uses TRBV6-5 with TRBJ2-2; unclear D gene. This CDR3 contains 15 residues. In germline, CDR1 is MNHEY, CDR2 SVGAGI. V was trimmed by 6 bases and J by 6 bases, leaving 17 bases between them. The CDR3 sequence: CASRYTSQQAGELFF. As DNA, the CDR3 is TGTGCCAGCAGATATACAAGCCAGCAGGCCGGGGAGCTGTTTTTT.

A few counts support this clone. The rearrangement links TRBV18 to TRBJ1-1, with D possibly being TRBD1 (6 bases). The CDR3 runs to 15 residues. Germline assignment: CDR1 KGHSH and CDR2 LQKENI. The V gene lost 3 bases and the J gene lost 1 base, with 12 bases spanning the gap. DNA for the CDR3: TGTGCCAGCTCACCCCGGACAGTATCGAACACTGAAGCTTTCTTT. This codes for CASSPRTVSNTEAFF.

CDR3 region: CASSPGAGDYGYTF. The DNA for the CDR3 is TGTGCCAGCAGCCCTGGGGCTGGGGACTATGGCTACACCTTC. The chain has TRBV4-2 and TRBJ1-2; TRBD1 is a possible D gene (5 bases). There are 14 residues in the CDR3. Between the trimmed V and J ends, which lost 4 bases and 3 bases, there was a span of 12 bases. Germline V CDR1 and CDR2: LGHNA, YNFKEQ.

This sequence joins TRBV24-1 and TRBJ1-1; possible D gene TRBD1, 6 bases. The CDR3 consists of 13 residues. Germline-derived CDR1 and CDR2 are KGHDR and SFDVKD. Trimming cost V 5 bases and J 5 bases, with 11 bases left between them. CDR3 DNA: TGTGCCACCAGTGTGGGAGGGGGGACTGAAGCTTTCTTT. Translation gives CATSVGGGTEAFF.

The chain joins TRBV9 to TRBJ2-1; 8 bases agree with TRBD1. J gave up 3 bases and V 4 bases, and 3 bases lay outside the gene matches. The CDR3 consists of 14 residues. Germline CDR1 reads SGDLS; CDR2 reads YYNGEE. The CDR3 coding sequence is TGTGCCAGCAGCTTCGGACAGGGCTACAATGAGCAGTTCTTC. Protein sequence: CASSFGQGYNEQFF. The full variable domain, its missing parts supplied by reference TRBV9 and TRBJ2-1, is DSGVTQTPKHLITATGQRVTLRCSPRSGDLSVYWYQQSLDQGLQFLIQYYNGEERAKGNILERFSAQQFPDLHSELNLSSLELGDSALYFCASSFGQGYNEQFFGPGTRLTVL.

V and J are TRBV4-3 and TRBJ2-7, with 7 bases aligning to TRBD2. Losses at the gene ends were 1 base for V and 2 bases for J; bases not matched to a gene: 5. The CDR3 runs 15 residues. Germline loops: CDR1 LGHNA, CDR2 YSLEER. The DNA of the CDR3 is TGCGCCAGCAGCCAAGTGGCGGGAGTAACCTACGAGCAGTACTTC. As protein: CASSQVAGVTYEQYF.